A single sample gave rise to the 2 T cell receptor beta chains below, sequenced in a study of blood T cell repertoires in COVID-19. This table comes from immunoSEQ multiplex PCR, and its TCRdb copy is limited to in-frame clones, with some not included. The top ten hold approximately 0.75% of the sample, which has 150,000 to 200,000 clones, 86% seen once. Source material: peripheral blood. The receptors stem from a woman aged 70-85 years with acute or convalescent COVID-19.

V usage is TRBV7-9 and J usage is TRBJ1-2; 10 positions agree with TRBD1. The trim removed 7 bases at V and 6 bases at J, leaving 8 bases unmatched. The CDR3 spans 14 residues. The germline gives CDR1 SEHNR, CDR2 FQNEAQ (reference sequence). The CDR3 region has the DNA TGTGCCAGCACCCCGTCCGGGACAGGGGATGGCTACACCTTC. Protein sequence: CASTPSGTGDGYTF.

This clone was observed a few times. The V and J genes are TRBV7-8 and TRBJ1-2; D is uncertain. The germline gives CDR1 SGHVS, CDR2 FQNEAQ. Trimming pared 5 bases from V and 6 bases from J, leaving 10 bases between. The CDR3 is 12 residues long. CDR3 in DNA: TGTGCCAGCAGCCGAAGCGGTAATGGCTACACCTTC. It encodes CASSRSGNGYTF.